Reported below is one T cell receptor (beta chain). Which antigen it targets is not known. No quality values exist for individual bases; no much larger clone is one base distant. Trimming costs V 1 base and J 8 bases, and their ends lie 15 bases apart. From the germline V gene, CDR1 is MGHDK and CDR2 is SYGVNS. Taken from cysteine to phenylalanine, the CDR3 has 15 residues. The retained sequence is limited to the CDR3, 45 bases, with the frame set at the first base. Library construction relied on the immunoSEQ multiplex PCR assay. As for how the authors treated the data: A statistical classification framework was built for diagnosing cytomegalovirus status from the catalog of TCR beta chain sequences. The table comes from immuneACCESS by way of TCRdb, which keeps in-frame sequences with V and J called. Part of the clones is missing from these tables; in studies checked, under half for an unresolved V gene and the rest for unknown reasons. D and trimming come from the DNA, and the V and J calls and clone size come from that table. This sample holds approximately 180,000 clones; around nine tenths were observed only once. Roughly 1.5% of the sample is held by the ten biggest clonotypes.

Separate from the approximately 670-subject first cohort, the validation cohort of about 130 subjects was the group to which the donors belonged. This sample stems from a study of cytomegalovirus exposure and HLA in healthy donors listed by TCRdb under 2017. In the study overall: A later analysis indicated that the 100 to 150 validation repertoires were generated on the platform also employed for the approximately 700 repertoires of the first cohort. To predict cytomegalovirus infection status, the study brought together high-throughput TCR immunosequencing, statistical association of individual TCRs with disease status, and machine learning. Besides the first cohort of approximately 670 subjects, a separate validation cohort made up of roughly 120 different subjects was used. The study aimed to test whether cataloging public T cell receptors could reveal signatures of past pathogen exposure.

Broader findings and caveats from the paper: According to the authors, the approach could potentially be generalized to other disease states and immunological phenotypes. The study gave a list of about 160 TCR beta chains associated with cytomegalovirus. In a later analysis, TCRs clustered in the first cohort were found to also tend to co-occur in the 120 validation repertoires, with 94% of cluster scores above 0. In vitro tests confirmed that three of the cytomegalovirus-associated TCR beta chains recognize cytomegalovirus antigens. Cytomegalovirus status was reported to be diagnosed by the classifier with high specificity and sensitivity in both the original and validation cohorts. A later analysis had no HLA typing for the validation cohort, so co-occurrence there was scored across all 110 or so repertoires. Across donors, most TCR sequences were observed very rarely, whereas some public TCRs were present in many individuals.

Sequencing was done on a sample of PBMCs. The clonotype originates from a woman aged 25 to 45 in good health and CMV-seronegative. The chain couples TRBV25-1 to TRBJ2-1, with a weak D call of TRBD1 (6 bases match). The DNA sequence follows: TGTGCCAGCAGTGAATTGGGGGCAGGGGACGATGAGCAGTTCTTC. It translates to CASSELGAGDDEQFF.